This T cell receptor (beta chain) came from a study of Ad26.COV2.S vaccination and SARS-CoV-2 variants. As for treatment: around 19 received Ad26.COV2.S at low or high dose, single or two shots; 5 received placebo; per-sample allocation not given. Each sample was drawn 63 days after the first injection (of vaccine or placebo). Germline V gene data show CDR1 as LNHDA and CDR2 as SQIVND (reference sequence). This CDR3 region has 15 residues. With 0 bases clipped from V and 7 bases from J, the junction kept 6 bases outside the gene matches. The data were produced by immunoSEQ multiplex PCR, yet TCRdb's version contains in-frame clones alone and is incomplete. The sample contains roughly 300,000 clones, 80% to 90% of which appear only once.

Sequencing used peripheral blood, obtained in a trial of Ad26.COV2.S vaccine versus placebo. The rearrangement joins TRBV19 to TRBJ2-1, with 7 positions matching TRBD2. The TCR sequence derives from a person aged 18 to 65 who received the Ad26.COV2.S COVID-19 vaccine or a placebo. CDR3 sequence (DNA): TGTGCCAGTAGTATAGATCTCCGGGAGGTAAATGAGCAGTTCTTC. Translation gives CASSIDLREVNEQFF.